This T cell receptor beta chain stems from a study of blood T cells in healthy people across ages. With regard to this clonotype: Its target is unknown.

Primed by a sample-barcoded 5' primer and a J-beta primer mix, a second PCR proceeded for 7 to 11 cycles. Each CDR3 protein gets one entry after TCRdb re-called the 5' RACE reads with MiXCR. The top ten clones hold over 7% of a sample with some 1.7 million distinct CDR3 sequences, 28% of them seen once. Germline CDR1 is SGHVS and CDR2 is FNYEAQ. This CDR3 spans 15 amino acids. V shed 8 bases and J shed 6 bases, with 19 bases lying between them. Study outcomes and limitations: Diversity was higher, and naive CD4+ cells more numerous, in long-lived donors than in aged donors.

The chain recombines TRBV7-6 with TRBJ2-2, with D perhaps TRBD1 (5 bases). This clonotype was obtained from a woman aged 25-40 years in good health. The sequencing sample was made of blood. CDR3 protein: CASVAYIGAPGELFF. The DNA of the CDR3 is TGTGCCAGCGTAGCTTATATTGGGGCGCCCGGGGAGCTGTTTTTT.